The 2 T cell receptor beta chains below all came from one sample that was sequenced in a study of cytomegalovirus exposure and HLA in healthy donors. Both 60 Vbeta primers and 13 Jbeta primers went into the PCR. Profiled with immunoSEQ multiplex PCR; TCRdb holds only in-frame clones, not every one. This table has 50,000 to 70,000 clones, approximately 78% appearing once. Material for sequencing was PBMCs. The receptors come from a girl between 5 and 17 years old in good health and CMV-seropositive.

The gene calls are TRBV19 and TRBJ2-3; 9 bases fit TRBD1. V shed 6 bases and J 2 bases; nucleotides not matched to a gene: 3. The length of the CDR3 is 14 residues. CDR1 and CDR2 (germline): LNHDA, SQIVND (reference sequence). CDR3 nucleotides: TGTGCCAGTAGGGACAGGGGTTCCACAGATACGCAGTATTTT. As protein: CASRDRGSTDTQYF.

This chain uses TRBV4-1 with TRBJ2-7; weak D call: TRBD1 (5 bases). Trimming left V 5 bases short and J 6 bases short, with 14 bases between. The CDR3 consists of 13 residues. Germline values: CDR1 MGHRA, CDR2 YSYEKL. The CDR3 region has the DNA TGCGCCAGCAGCAGTTCAAATAGGGGCGAGCAGTACTTC. Its translation: CASSSSNRGEQYF.